The text below deals with one T cell receptor (beta chain). The data originate from a study of control samples from healthy donors and cancer patients. Using immunoSEQ multiplex PCR, the repertoire was profiled, and TCRdb retains in-frame clones only, with some absent. Of some 70,000 clones in the sample, 83% were seen once. V lost 2 bases and J lost 0, with 23 bases in between. This CDR3 comprises 20 residues. Germline CDR1 reads KGHSH; CDR2 reads LQKENI. The sequenced material came from blood. This chain connects TRBV18 to TRBJ1-3; D is undetermined. The sequence derives from a man between 60 and 75 years old in good health. The DNA of the CDR3 is TGTGCCAGCTCACCAACGTCCTTTTGGGCCGGGGAGCTCTCTGGAAACACCATATATTTT. Its translation: CASSPTSFWAGELSGNTIYF. The variable domain in full, with the rest retrieved from reference TRBV18 and TRBJ1-3, is NAGVMQNPRHLVRRRGQEARLRCSPMKGHSHVYWYRQLPEEGLKFMVYLQKENIIDESGMPKERFSAEFPKEGPSILRIQQVVRGDSAAYFCASSPTSFWAGELSGNTIYFGEGSWLTVV.